This TCR beta chain was identified in a study of blood T cell repertoires in COVID-19. Study as a whole: COVID-19 samples, acute and convalescent, were from the United States, Italy and Spain. PBMCs, B-cell-depleted T cells, or T cells were the source of the cDNA or gDNA that made up the material.

This CDR3 has 17 amino acids. Trimming at V came to 4 bases and at J to 0 bases, leaving 9 bases not matched to a gene. The germline gives CDR1 LNHDA, CDR2 SQIVND (reference sequence). Source study methods: Reference gene primer amplification yielded estimated nucleated cell counts. The data were produced by immunoSEQ multiplex PCR, yet TCRdb's version contains in-frame clones alone and is incomplete. V and J calls and clone size come straight from that table; D and trimming were deduced from the DNA. The data show nearly 300,000 clones, with 88% seen just once and just under 7% held by the top ten. This TCR derives from a woman aged 25 to 45 who had recovered from COVID-19. J is TRBJ1-5 and V is TRBV19; 7 positions match TRBD1. The sample was peripheral blood. The CDR3 sequence is CASSRTRQGRSNQPQHF. In DNA, the CDR3 is TGTGCCAGTAGTAGGACCCGACAGGGACGTAGCAATCAGCCCCAGCATTTT.